The 9 T cell receptor beta chains given below trace back to one sample, sequenced in a study of T-cell memory formation after mild COVID-19. One entry per CDR3 protein results from TCRdb running MiXCR on the 5' RACE reads. The table lists 400,000 or so distinct CDR3 sequences, 20% of them singletons. The sequencing input was PBMCs or a T cell subset sorted from them (not recorded which). The origin of the receptors is an adult woman who had mild COVID-19 (a few samples of this study predate the infection). Cell type and time point are not known.

This clonotype appeared a few times. The chain has TRBV4-1 and TRBJ2-7; TRBD1 aligns across 9 bases. The CDR3 loop spans 13 amino acids. Germline CDR1 MGHRA, CDR2 YSYEKL. The V and J ends lost 0 bases and 10 bases, in that order; junction bases with no gene match: 4. CDR3 protein: CASSQDGQGFQYF. The DNA of the CDR3 is TGCGCCAGCAGCCAAGACGGACAGGGGTTTCAGTACTTC.

As DNA, the CDR3 is TGCAGTGTTCTAAGGGGCCCGAACACTGAAGCTTTCTTT. It yields the protein CSVLRGPNTEAFF. This sequence joins TRBV20-1 and TRBJ1-1, with D possibly matching TRBD1 (5 bases). The CDR3 length is 13 residues. Germline CDR1 DFQATT, CDR2 SNEGSKA (reference sequence). Trimming pared 7 bases from V and 1 base from J, leaving 13 bases between.

The rearrangement uses TRBV7-3 and TRBJ2-1; TRBD1 matches 8 bases. CDR1 and CDR2 (germline): SGHTA, FQGTGA. CDR3 length: 15 residues. Unmatched junction bases numbered 5, after V lost 5 bases and J lost 2 bases. CDR3 residues: CASSLPGQAYNEQFF. Written as DNA, the CDR3 is TGTGCCAGCAGCCTTCCGGGACAGGCCTACAATGAGCAGTTCTTC.

V usage is TRBV27 and J usage is TRBJ2-4; D gene uncertain. CDR3 length: 11 amino acids. Trimming removed 4 bases at V and 7 bases at J, with 5 bases between. Per the germline V gene, CDR1 is MNHEY and CDR2 is SMNVEV (reference sequence). DNA for the CDR3: TGTGCCAGCAGTTATGGGAACATTCAGTACTTC. Protein sequence: CASSYGNIQYF.

V is TRBV14 and J is TRBJ2-7; 8 bases agree with TRBD1. CDR1 is SGHDN, CDR2 FVKESK, per germline. The CDR3 runs to 16 residues. The V and J ends lost 3 bases and 4 bases, in that order; junction bases with no gene match: 11. The CDR3, as DNA: TGTGCCAGCAGCCAGTCAGGACAGGGAAGTATGTACGAGCAGTACTTC. Translation gives CASSQSGQGSMYEQYF.

This clonotype has more than one count but fewer than ten. This sequence joins TRBV27 and TRBJ2-2; the D gene is possibly TRBD1 (6 bases). Germline CDR1 MNHEY, CDR2 SMNVEV (reference sequence). The length of the CDR3 is 14 residues. V was cut by 5 bases and J by 6 bases, with 13 bases left in between. The CDR3 loop is CASSRNNRAGELFF. The DNA of the CDR3 is TGTGCCAGCAGTAGGAACAACAGGGCCGGGGAGCTGTTTTTT.

This clonotype has only a few counts. This chain links TRBV6-5 with TRBJ2-3, with 7 bases fitting TRBD2. Germline V CDR1 and CDR2: MNHEY, SVGAGI. V lost 7 bases and J lost 3; bases outside the gene matches: 10. The CDR3 totals 15 residues. The chain's CDR3 is CASTPRGRETDTQYF. The CDR3 coding sequence is TGTGCCAGCACCCCGCGGGGGAGGGAGACAGATACGCAGTATTTT.

There are a few counts of this clonotype. V is TRBV7-2 and J is TRBJ2-4; tentatively, D is TRBD1 (7 bases). CDR1 SGHTA and CDR2 FQGNSA come from the germline V gene. Trimming pared 3 bases from V and 3 bases from J, leaving 15 bases between. This CDR3 is built from 16 residues. CDR3 residues: CASSLFQGGGKNIQYF. CDR3 sequence (DNA): TGTGCCAGCAGCTTGTTTCAGGGGGGAGGCAAAAACATTCAGTACTTC.

This clonotype was recorded a few times. CDR3 region: CATQGDTEAFF. The CDR3 DNA follows: TGTGCCACCCAGGGAGACACTGAAGCTTTCTTT. The chain joins TRBV12-3 or TRBV12-4 to TRBJ1-1, with a tentative D call TRBD1 (5 bases). Between the trimmed V and J ends, which lost 10 bases and 3 bases, there was a span of 9 bases. This CDR3 has 11 amino acids.